This T cell receptor beta chain appears in the sequencing data of a study of blood T cell repertoires in COVID-19. Study background: The origin of the acute and convalescent COVID-19 samples was the United States, Italy and Spain. PBMCs, B-cell-depleted T cells, or T cells were the source of the cDNA or gDNA that made up the material.

Germline V gene data show CDR1 as LNHDA and CDR2 as SQIVND (reference sequence). V was clipped by 1 base and J by 6 bases, with 16 bases between them. This CDR3 region has 16 residues. Study processing details: Researchers report that nucleated cell counts were estimated from reference gene primer amplification. Only in-frame clones appear in the TCRdb table, and some are missing; sequencing was by immunoSEQ multiplex PCR. D and trimming come from the DNA, and the V and J calls and clone size come from that table. The table has 300,000 to 450,000 clones, around 84% seen once. The V gene is TRBV19, the J gene TRBJ1-5; D perhaps matches TRBD1 (5 bases). The specimen was peripheral blood. This TCR came from a human donor in a cohort sampled during active COVID-19. In nucleotides, the CDR3 is TGTGCCAGTAGTATAGCCCGCAGCCGGGGGGTTCAGCCCCAGCATTTT. Protein sequence: CASSIARSRGVQPQHF.